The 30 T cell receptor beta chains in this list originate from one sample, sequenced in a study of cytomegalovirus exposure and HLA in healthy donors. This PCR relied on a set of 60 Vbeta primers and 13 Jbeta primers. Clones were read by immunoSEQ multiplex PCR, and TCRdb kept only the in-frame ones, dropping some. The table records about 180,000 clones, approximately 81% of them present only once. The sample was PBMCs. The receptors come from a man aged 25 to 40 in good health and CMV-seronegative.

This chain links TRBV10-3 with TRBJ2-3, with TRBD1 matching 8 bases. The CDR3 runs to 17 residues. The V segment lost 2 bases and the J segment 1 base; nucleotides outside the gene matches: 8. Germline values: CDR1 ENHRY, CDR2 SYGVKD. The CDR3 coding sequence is TGTGCCATCAGTGAGCCCCAGGGGGCGCCTGGCACAGATACGCAGTATTTT. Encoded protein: CAISEPQGAPGTDTQYF.

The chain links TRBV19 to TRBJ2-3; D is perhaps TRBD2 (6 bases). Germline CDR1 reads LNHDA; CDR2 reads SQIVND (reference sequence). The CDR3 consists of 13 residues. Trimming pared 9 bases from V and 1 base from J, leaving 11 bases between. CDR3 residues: CASRLGGTDTQYF. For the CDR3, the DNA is TGTGCCAGCCGACTAGGGGGCACAGATACGCAGTATTTT.

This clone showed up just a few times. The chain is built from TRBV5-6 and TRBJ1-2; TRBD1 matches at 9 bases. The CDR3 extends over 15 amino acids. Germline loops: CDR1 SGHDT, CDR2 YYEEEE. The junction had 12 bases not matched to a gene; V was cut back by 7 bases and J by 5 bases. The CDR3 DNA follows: TGTGCCAGCCAGCTTGGGGGACAGGGACTATATGGCTACACCTTC. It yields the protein CASQLGGQGLYGYTF.

The CDR3 spells CASSVATGRGGNTEAFF. The CDR3 DNA reads TGTGCCAGCAGCGTAGCTACTGGGAGGGGAGGGAACACTGAAGCTTTCTTT. The rearrangement uses TRBV9 and TRBJ1-1, with D possibly being TRBD1 (5 bases). This CDR3 has 17 residues. V lost 0 bases and J lost 1, with 16 bases in between. In germline, CDR1 is SGDLS, CDR2 YYNGEE.

In DNA, the CDR3 is TGCGCCAGCAGCCAAGTAGGAGCGAATCAGCCCCAGCATTTT. Its translation is CASSQVGANQPQHF. J is TRBJ1-5 and V is TRBV4-1; D gene uncertain. Germline V gives CDR1 MGHRA, CDR2 YSYEKL. The length of the CDR3 is 14 residues. Trimming removed 1 base from V and 4 bases from J, with 8 bases in between.

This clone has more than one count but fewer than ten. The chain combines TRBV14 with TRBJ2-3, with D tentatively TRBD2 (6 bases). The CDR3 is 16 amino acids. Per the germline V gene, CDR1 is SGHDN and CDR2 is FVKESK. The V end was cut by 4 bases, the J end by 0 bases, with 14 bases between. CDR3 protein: CASSPHGGTSTDTQYF. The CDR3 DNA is TGTGCCAGCAGCCCACATGGGGGGACCAGCACAGATACGCAGTATTTT.

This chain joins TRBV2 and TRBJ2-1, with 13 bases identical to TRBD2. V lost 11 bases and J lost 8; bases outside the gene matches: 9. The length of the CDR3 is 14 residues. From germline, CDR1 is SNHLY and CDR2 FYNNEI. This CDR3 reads CAFSGTSGIHEQFF. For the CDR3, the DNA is TGTGCCTTCTCCGGGACTAGCGGGATCCATGAGCAGTTCTTC.

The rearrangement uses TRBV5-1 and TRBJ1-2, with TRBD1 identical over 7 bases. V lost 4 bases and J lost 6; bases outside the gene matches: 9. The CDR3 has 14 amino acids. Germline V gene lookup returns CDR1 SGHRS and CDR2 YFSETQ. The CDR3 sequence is CASSHGDRFDGYTF. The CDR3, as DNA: TGCGCCAGCAGCCACGGGGACAGATTTGATGGCTACACCTTC.

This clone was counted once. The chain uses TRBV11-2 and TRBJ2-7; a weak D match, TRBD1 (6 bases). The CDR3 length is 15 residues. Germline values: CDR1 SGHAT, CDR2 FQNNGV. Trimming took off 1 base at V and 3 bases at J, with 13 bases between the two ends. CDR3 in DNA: TGTGCCAGCAGCTTAGGTCCTAGGGGGTTCTACGAGCAGTACTTC. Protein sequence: CASSLGPRGFYEQYF.

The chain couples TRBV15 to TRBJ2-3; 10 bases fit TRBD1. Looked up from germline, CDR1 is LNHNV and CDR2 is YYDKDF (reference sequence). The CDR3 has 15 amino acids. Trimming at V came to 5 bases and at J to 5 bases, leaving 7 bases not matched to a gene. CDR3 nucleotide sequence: TGTGCCACCAGCGGGCGGACAGGGGGTGAAGATACGCAGTATTTT. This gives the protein CATSGRTGGEDTQYF.

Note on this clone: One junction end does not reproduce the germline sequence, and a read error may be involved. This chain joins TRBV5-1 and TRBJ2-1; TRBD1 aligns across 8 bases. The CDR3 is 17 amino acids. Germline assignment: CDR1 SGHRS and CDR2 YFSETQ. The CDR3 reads CAGSLVAGGAAVNEQFF. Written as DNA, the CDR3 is TGCGCCGGCAGCTTGGTGGCAGGGGGCGCAGCAGTCAATGAGCAGTTCTTC.

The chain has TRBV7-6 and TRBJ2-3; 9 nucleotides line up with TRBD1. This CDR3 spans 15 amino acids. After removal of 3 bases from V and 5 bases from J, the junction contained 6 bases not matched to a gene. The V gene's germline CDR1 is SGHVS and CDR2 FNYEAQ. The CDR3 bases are TGTGCCAGCAGCTTCGCGGGACAGGGCAAAGATACGCAGTATTTT. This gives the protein CASSFAGQGKDTQYF.

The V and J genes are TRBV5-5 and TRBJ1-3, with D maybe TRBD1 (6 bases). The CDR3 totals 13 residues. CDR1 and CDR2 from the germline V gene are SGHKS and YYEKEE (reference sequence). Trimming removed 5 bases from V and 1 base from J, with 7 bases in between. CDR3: CASSTGSGNTIYF. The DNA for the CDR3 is TGTGCCAGCAGTACAGGGTCTGGAAACACCATATATTTT.

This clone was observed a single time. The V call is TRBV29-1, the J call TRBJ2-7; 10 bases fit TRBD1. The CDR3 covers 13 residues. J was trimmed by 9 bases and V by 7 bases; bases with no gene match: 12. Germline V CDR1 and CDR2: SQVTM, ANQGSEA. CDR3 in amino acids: CSAETGGASGQYF. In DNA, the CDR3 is TGCAGCGCAGAGACAGGGGGCGCGTCAGGGCAGTACTTC.

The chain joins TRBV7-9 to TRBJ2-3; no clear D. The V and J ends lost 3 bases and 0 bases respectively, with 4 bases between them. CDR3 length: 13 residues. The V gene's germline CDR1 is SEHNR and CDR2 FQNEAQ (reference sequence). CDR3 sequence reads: CASSFPSTDTQYF. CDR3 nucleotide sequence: TGTGCCAGCAGCTTTCCTAGCACAGATACGCAGTATTTT.

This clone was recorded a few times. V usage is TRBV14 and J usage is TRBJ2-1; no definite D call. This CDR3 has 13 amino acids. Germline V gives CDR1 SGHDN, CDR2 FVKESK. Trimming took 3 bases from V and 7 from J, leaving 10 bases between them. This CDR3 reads CASSQRSRNEQFF. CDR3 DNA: TGTGCCAGCAGCCAGAGATCCCGGAATGAGCAGTTCTTC.

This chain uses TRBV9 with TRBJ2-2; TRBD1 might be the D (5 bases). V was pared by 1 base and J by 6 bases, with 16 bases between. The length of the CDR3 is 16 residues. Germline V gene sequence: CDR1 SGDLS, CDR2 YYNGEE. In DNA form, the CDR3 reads TGTGCCAGCAGCGTAAACAGGCACTCCCACCCCGGGGAGCTGTTTTTT. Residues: CASSVNRHSHPGELFF.

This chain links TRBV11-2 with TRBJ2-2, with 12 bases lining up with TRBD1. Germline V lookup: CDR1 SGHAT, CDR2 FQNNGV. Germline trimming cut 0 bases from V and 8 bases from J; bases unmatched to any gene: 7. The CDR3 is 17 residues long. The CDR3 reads CASSLDRDRGLFGELFF. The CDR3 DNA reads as TGTGCCAGCAGCTTAGACCGGGACAGGGGGCTTTTTGGGGAGCTGTTTTTT.

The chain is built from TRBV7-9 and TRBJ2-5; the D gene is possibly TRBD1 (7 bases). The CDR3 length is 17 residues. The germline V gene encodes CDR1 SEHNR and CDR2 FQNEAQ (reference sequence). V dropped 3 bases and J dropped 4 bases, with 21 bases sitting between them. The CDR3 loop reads CASSFPAAAGGGETQYF. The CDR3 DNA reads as TGTGCCAGCAGCTTCCCAGCAGCGGCAGGGGGAGGAGAGACCCAGTACTTC.

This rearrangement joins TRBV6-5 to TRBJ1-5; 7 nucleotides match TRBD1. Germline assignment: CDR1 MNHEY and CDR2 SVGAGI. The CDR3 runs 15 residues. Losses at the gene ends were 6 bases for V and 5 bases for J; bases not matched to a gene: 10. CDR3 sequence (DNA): TGTGCCAGCAGGAAAGATCGGGACAGTTATCAGCCCCAGCATTTT. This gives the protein CASRKDRDSYQPQHF.

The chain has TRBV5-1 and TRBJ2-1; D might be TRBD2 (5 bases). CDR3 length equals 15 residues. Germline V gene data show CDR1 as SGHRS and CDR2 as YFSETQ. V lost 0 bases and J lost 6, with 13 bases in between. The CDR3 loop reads CASSLASRSGNEQFF. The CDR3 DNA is TGCGCCAGCAGCTTGGCTTCTAGAAGCGGCAATGAGCAGTTCTTC.

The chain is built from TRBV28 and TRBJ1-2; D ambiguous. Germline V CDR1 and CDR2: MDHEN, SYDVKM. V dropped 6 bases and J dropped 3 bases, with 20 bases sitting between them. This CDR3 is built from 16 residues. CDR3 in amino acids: CASRPPSFNWYYGYTF. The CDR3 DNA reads TGTGCCAGCAGGCCGCCCTCGTTTAACTGGTACTATGGCTACACCTTC.

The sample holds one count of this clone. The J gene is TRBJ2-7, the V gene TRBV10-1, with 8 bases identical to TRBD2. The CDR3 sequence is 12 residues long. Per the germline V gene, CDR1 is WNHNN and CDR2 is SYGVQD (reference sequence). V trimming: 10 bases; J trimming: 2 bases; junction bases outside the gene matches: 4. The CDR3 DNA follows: TGCGCCATTAGCGGGGCAACCTACGAGCAGTACTTC. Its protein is CAISGATYEQYF.

This chain's CDR3 is CASSLTVGSSYEQYF. The CDR3, as DNA: TGTGCCAGCAGCTTAACGGTAGGGAGCTCCTACGAGCAGTACTTC. The rearrangement joins TRBV7-2 to TRBJ2-7; D is perhaps TRBD2 (5 bases). With 2 bases removed from V and 0 bases from J, the gap between germline ends came to 11 bases. This CDR3 has 15 residues. The germline V gene has CDR1 SGHTA and CDR2 FQGNSA.

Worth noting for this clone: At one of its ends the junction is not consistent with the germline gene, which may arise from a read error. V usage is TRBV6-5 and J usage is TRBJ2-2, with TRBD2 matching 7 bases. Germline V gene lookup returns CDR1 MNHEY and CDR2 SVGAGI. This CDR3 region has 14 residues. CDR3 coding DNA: TGTGCCAGCAGTTGGTCCGGGGCCAGCGGGGAGCCGTTTTTT. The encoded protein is CASSWSGASGEPFF.

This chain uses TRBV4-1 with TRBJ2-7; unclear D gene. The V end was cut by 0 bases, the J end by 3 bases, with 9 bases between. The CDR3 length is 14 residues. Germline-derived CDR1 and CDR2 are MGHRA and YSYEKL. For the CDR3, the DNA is TGCGCCAGCAGCCAAGATCGGGTCGTCTACGAGCAGTACTTC. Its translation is CASSQDRVVYEQYF.

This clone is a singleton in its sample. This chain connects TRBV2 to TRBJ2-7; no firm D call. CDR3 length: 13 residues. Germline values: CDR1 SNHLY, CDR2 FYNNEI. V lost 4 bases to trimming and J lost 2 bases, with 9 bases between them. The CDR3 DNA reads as TGTGCCAGCAGTGGGCAGGTCCCCTACGAGCAGTACTTC. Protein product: CASSGQVPYEQYF.

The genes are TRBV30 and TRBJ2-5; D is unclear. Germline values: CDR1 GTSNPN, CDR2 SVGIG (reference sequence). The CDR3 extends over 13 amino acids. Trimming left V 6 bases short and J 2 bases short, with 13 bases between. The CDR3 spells CACVIVGQETQYF. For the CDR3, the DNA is TGTGCCTGCGTAATAGTCGGGCAAGAGACCCAGTACTTC.

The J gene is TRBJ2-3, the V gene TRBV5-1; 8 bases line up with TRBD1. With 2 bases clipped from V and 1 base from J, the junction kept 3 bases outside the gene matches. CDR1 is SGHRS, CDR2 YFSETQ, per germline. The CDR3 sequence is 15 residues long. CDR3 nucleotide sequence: TGCGCCAGCAGCTTCACAGGGGGTGGCACAGATACGCAGTATTTT. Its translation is CASSFTGGGTDTQYF. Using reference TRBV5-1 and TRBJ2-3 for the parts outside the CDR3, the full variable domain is KAGVTQTPRYLIKTRGQQVTLSCSPISGHRSVSWYQQTPGQGLQFLFEYFSETQRNKGNFPGRFSGRQFSNSRSEMNVSTLELGDSALYLCASSFTGGGTDTQYFGPGTRLTVL.

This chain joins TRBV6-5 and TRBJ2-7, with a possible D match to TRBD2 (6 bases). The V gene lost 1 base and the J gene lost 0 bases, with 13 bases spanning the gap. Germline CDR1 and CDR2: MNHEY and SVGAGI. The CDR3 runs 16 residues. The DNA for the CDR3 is TGTGCCAGCAGTTACTTGCGGGGAAAAAGCTCCTACGAGCAGTACTTC. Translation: CASSYLRGKSSYEQYF.